The 18 T cell receptor beta chains given below trace back to one sample, sequenced in a study of blood T cell repertoires in COVID-19. Assay: immunoSEQ multiplex PCR; the TCRdb copy retains only in-frame clones and omits some. The sample lists around 140,000 clones, about 86% occurring once. Sequenced: peripheral blood. These receptors came from a human donor in a cohort sampled during active COVID-19.

The chain employs TRBV24-1 and TRBJ2-1; 9 bases are a match to TRBD2. Looked up from germline, CDR1 is KGHDR and CDR2 is SFDVKD. The CDR3 runs 17 residues. The trim removed 2 bases at V and 8 bases at J, leaving 12 bases unmatched. Written as DNA, the CDR3 is TGTGCCACCAGTGATTCCCGAGGTAGCGGGAGAAGCGATGAGCAGTTCTTC. Protein product: CATSDSRGSGRSDEQFF.

The rearrangement joins TRBV20-1 to TRBJ2-1; TRBD2 matches at 10 bases. V gave up 3 bases and J gave up 8 bases; unmatched junction bases: 10. The germline gives CDR1 DFQATT, CDR2 SNEGSKA (reference sequence). CDR3 length: 15 residues. In nucleotides, the CDR3 is TGCAGTGCTAGTCTGGCTAGCGGGAGAAGCGATGAGCAGTTCTTC. As protein: CSASLASGRSDEQFF.

The rearrangement uses TRBV9 and TRBJ2-7; 9 bases map to TRBD2. CDR3 size: 18 residues. J was trimmed by 3 bases and V by 2 bases; bases with no gene match: 15. Looked up from germline, CDR1 is SGDLS and CDR2 is YYNGEE. CDR3 loop: CASSVGRGSGRSFYEQYF. Here the CDR3 DNA reads TGTGCCAGCAGCGTGGGCCGCGGAAGCGGGAGGTCGTTCTACGAGCAGTACTTC.

The J gene is TRBJ2-7, the V gene TRBV4-3; tentatively, D is TRBD2 (5 bases). Trimming took off 2 bases at V and 0 bases at J, with 8 bases between the two ends. Looked up from germline, CDR1 is LGHNA and CDR2 is YSLEER. The CDR3 totals 14 residues. CDR3 nucleotide sequence: TGCGCCAGCAGCCAAAACCGGGACTCCTACGAGCAGTACTTC. Translating it yields CASSQNRDSYEQYF.

This chain joins TRBV28 and TRBJ2-5, with a tentative D call TRBD1 (7 bases). Germline CDR1 is MDHEN and CDR2 is SYDVKM. Trimming stripped 2 bases from V and 3 bases from J, with 16 bases between. There are 16 residues in the CDR3. The CDR3 coding sequence is TGTGCCAGCAGTTTAGTCCCCGGCAGGGGGGAAGAGACCCAGTACTTC. It encodes CASSLVPGRGEETQYF.

The gene calls are TRBV21-1 and TRBJ2-7; TRBD2, the table's D call, was not compared with the DNA. TRBV21-1 is an annotated pseudogene. This CDR3 has 16 residues. CDR3 sequence: CASSRISSGSAYEQYF. CDR3 DNA: TGTGCCAGCAGCCGGATATCTAGCGGCAGCGCCTACGAGCAGTACTTC.

In its sample, this clone was seen once. This chain connects TRBV6-5 to TRBJ1-1, with a weak D call TRBD1 (5 bases). This CDR3 is built from 13 residues. CDR1 and CDR2 (germline): MNHEY, SVGAGI. V lost 3 bases to trimming and J lost 1 base, with 6 bases between them. CDR3 sequence (DNA): TGTGCCAGCAGTTATCAGGGGAACACTGAAGCTTTCTTT. Residues: CASSYQGNTEAFF.

This chain uses TRBV7-2 with TRBJ1-6; 7 nucleotides line up with TRBD1. The junction had 6 bases not matched to a gene; V was cut back by 3 bases and J by 7 bases. CDR3 size: 15 residues. Germline loops: CDR1 SGHTA, CDR2 FQGNSA. CDR3 in amino acids: CASSFGGQYNSPLHF. The CDR3 DNA is TGTGCCAGCAGCTTTGGGGGACAGTACAATTCACCCCTCCACTTT.

The rearrangement links TRBV28 to TRBJ1-5; TRBD1 matches 9 bases. Trimming at V came to 4 bases and at J to 1 base, leaving 5 bases not matched to a gene. The CDR3 is 16 residues long. The germline gives CDR1 MDHEN, CDR2 SYDVKM. CDR3 in DNA: TGTGCCAGCAGTTACCCGACAGGGGGAAGCAATCAGCCCCAGCATTTT. It encodes CASSYPTGGSNQPQHF.

In its sample, this clone was seen once. V is TRBV2 and J is TRBJ2-1, with 13 bases matching TRBD2. Germline V gene data show CDR1 as SNHLY and CDR2 as FYNNEI. The trim removed 7 bases at V and 0 bases at J, leaving 6 bases unmatched. This CDR3 has 17 amino acids. CDR3 sequence reads: CASTGLAGVGSYNEQFF. The CDR3 region has the DNA TGTGCCAGCACAGGACTAGCGGGAGTCGGCTCCTACAATGAGCAGTTCTTC. Full variable domain (rest looked up from reference TRBV2 and TRBJ2-1): EPEVTQTPSHQVTQMGQEVILRCVPISNHLYFYWYRQILGQKVEFLVSFYNNEISEKSEIFDDQFSVERPDGSNFTLKIRSTKLEDSAMYFCASTGLAGVGSYNEQFFGPGTRLTVL.

The CDR3: CASSLAPRLGTQYF. The DNA for the CDR3 is TGTGCCAGCAGCTTAGCCCCCAGACTAGGTACGCAGTATTTT. V gene TRBV11-1 combines with J gene TRBJ2-3; D may be TRBD2 (6 bases). Germline CDR1 is SGHAT and CDR2 is FQDESV (reference sequence). Between the trimmed V and J ends, which lost 0 bases and 8 bases, there was a span of 12 bases. CDR3 length: 14 residues. Filled out from reference TRBV11-1 and TRBJ2-3, the complete variable domain reads EAEVAQSPRYKITEKSQAVAFWCDPISGHATLYWYRQILGQGPELLVQFQDESVVDDSQLPKDRFSAERLKGVDSTLKIQPAELGDSAMYLCASSLAPRLGTQYFGPGTRLTVL.

This clone was counted between two and nine times. The chain is built from TRBV7-3 and TRBJ2-3; the match to TRBD2 covers 11 bases. From germline, CDR1 is SGHTA and CDR2 FQGTGA. J gave up 1 base and V 6 bases, and 6 bases lay outside the gene matches. This CDR3 spans 16 amino acids. CDR3 sequence reads: CASRAGTSGGTDTQYF. In DNA form, the CDR3 reads TGTGCCAGCAGGGCCGGGACTAGCGGTGGCACAGATACGCAGTATTTT.

The chain carries TRBV7-8 and TRBJ2-2, with 10 bases lining up with TRBD1. The length of the CDR3 is 22 residues. Germline assignment: CDR1 SGHVS and CDR2 FQNEAQ. J was trimmed by 1 base and V by 2 bases; bases with no gene match: 19. The CDR3 DNA reads as TGTGCCAGCAGCTTATTCCCGGGGACAGGGGCTAGCGGGCTAAAGAACACCGGGGAGCTGTTTTTT. This sequence encodes CASSLFPGTGASGLKNTGELFF.

This clone has a handful of counts. The V gene is TRBV5-1, the J gene TRBJ1-1; 8 bases fit TRBD1. Germline trimming cut 2 bases from V and 4 bases from J; bases unmatched to any gene: 7. Germline V gives CDR1 SGHRS, CDR2 YFSETQ. There are 15 residues in the CDR3. This CDR3 is CASSLTGGTVTEAFF. In nucleotides, the CDR3 is TGCGCCAGCAGCTTAACAGGGGGGACAGTCACTGAAGCTTTCTTT.

The gene calls are TRBV7-9 and TRBJ1-5, with D uncertain. The germline V gene encodes CDR1 SEHNR and CDR2 FQNEAQ (reference sequence). There are 13 residues in the CDR3. Trimming stripped 4 bases from V and 1 base from J, with 5 bases between. The CDR3: CASSSQSNQPQHF. The CDR3 DNA sequence: TGTGCCAGCAGCTCCCAGAGCAATCAGCCCCAGCATTTT.

This clone occurred a few times. This chain uses TRBV6-2 or TRBV6-3 with TRBJ2-7; tentatively, D is TRBD2 (5 bases). The germline V gene has CDR1 MNHEY and CDR2 SVGEGT. The CDR3 loop spans 14 amino acids. V was cut by 6 bases and J by 2 bases, with 14 bases left in between. The CDR3 is CASSKGSEPYEQYF. In nucleotides, the CDR3 is TGTGCCAGCAGCAAAGGGAGTGAACCCTACGAGCAGTACTTC.

The rearrangement links TRBV9 to TRBJ2-6; a possible D gene is TRBD1 (5 bases). The CDR3 loop spans 16 amino acids. The germline V gene has CDR1 SGDLS and CDR2 YYNGEE. Trimming left V 3 bases short and J 2 bases short, with 12 bases between. The CDR3 DNA sequence: TGTGCCAGCAGCGAAGGGTGGGGCCCTGGGGCCAACGTCCTGACTTTC. Translated, it gives CASSEGWGPGANVLTF. Supplemented by reference TRBV9 and TRBJ2-6, the full variable domain reads DSGVTQTPKHLITATGQRVTLRCSPRSGDLSVYWYQQSLDQGLQFLIQYYNGEERAKGNILERFSAQQFPDLHSELNLSSLELGDSALYFCASSEGWGPGANVLTFGAGSRLTVL.

J is TRBJ2-1 and V is TRBV13, with 7 nucleotides matching TRBD2. V lost 0 bases and J lost 0; bases outside the gene matches: 8. This CDR3 comprises 18 residues. Germline V CDR1 and CDR2: PRHDT, FYEKMQ (reference sequence). The CDR3 DNA reads as TGTGCCAGCAGCTTAGGCCTGGGGGGGGGACCCTCCTACAATGAGCAGTTCTTC. It codes for CASSLGLGGGPSYNEQFF.